This TCR beta chain was obtained from a study of OX40 agonist ivuxolimab in advanced cancers. Across the whole study: Enrollees could have had prior anti-PD-1, anti-PD-L1 or anti-CTLA-4 therapy, which around 43% had received.

This CDR3 region has 15 residues. Losses at the gene ends were 2 bases for V and 9 bases for J; bases not matched to a gene: 11. CDR1 MNHEY and CDR2 SVGAGI come from the germline V gene. Data came from immunoSEQ multiplex PCR; TCRdb stores just in-frame clones and leaves some out. The repertoire consists of tens of thousands of clones, with 75% to 85% occurring once and the leading ten covering about 4%. Sequenced material: CD4+ or CD8+ T cells sorted from blood, taken in a trial of the OX40 agonist ivuxolimab. This clonotype originated in an adult with an advanced solid tumor such as melanoma, head and neck, liver or kidney cancer. The chain recombines TRBV6-5 with TRBJ1-1, with TRBD1 identical over 8 bases. The CDR3 DNA reads TGTGCCAGCAGTTACGCCCCTGGACAGGGTGGGAAAGCTTTCTTT. This gives the protein CASSYAPGQGGKAFF.